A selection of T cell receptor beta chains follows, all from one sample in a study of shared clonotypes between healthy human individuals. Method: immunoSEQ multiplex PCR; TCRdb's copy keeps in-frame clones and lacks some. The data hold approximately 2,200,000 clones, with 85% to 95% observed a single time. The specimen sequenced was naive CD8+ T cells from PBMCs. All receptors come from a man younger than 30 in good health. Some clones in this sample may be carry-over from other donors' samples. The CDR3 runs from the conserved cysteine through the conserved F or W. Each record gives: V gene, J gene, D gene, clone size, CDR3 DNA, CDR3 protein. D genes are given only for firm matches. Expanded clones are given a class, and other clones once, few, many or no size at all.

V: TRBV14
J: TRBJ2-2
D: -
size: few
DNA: TGTGCCAGCAGCCCCTACTCCAACACCGGGGAGCTGTTTTTT
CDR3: CASSPYSNTGELFF

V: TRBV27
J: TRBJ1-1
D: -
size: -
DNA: TGTGCCAGCAGTTTAGTTAAACCTTCCGGGGAAGCTTTCTTT
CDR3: CASSLVKPSGEAFF

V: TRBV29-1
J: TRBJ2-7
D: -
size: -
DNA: TGCAGCGTAGGAACAGGAGCCTACGAGCAGTACTTC
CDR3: CSVGTGAYEQYF

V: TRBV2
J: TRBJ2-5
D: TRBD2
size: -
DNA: TGTGCCAGCAGTGAAGGGAATAGCGGGATGGAGACCCAGTACTTC
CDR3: CASSEGNSGMETQYF

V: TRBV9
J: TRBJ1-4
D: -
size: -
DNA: TGTGCCAGCAGCGCTGGTGGGTTGAATGAAAAACTGTTTTTT
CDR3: CASSAGGLNEKLFF

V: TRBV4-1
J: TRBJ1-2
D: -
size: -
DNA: TGCGCCAGCAGCCAGTTCGGTGTGGGGGCTAACTATGGCTACACCTTC
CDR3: CASSQFGVGANYGYTF

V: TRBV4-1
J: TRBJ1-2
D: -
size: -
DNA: TGCGCCAGCAGCCAAGACGGACGAGGGTATGGCTACACCTTC
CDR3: CASSQDGRGYGYTF

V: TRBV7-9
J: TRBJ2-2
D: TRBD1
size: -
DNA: TGTGCCAGCAGCCCAAAAGGGACAGGGGGGACCGGGGAGCTGTTTTTT
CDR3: CASSPKGTGGTGELFF

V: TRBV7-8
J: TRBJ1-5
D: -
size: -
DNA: TGTGCCAGCAGCTCGTACCTCTGGGCCCAGCATTTT
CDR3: CASSSYLWAQHF

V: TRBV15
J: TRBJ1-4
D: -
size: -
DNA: TGTGCCACCAGCAGAGCTCCCCGAAATGAAAAACTGTTTTTT
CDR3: CATSRAPRNEKLFF

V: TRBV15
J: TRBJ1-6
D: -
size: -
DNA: TGTGCCACCAGCAGAGATCGCCAGGTGATGTCACCCCTCCACTTT
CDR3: CATSRDRQVMSPLHF

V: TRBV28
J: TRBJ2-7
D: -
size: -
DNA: TGTGCCACCCGGGGGACGGGGACTTATTTCTACGAGCAGTACTTC
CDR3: CATRGTGTYFYEQYF

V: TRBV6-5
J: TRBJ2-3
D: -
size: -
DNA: TGTGCCAGCAGTAGGATCACAGATACGCAGTATTTT
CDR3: CASSRITDTQYF

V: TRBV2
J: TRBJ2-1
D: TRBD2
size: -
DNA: TGTGCCAGCAGTGAGGGACTAGCGGGACCCTCGCGGGAGCAGTTCTTC
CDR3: CASSEGLAGPSREQFF

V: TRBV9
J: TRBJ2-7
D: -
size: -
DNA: TGTGCCAGCAGCCCTAGGCAGGGGAGCTACGAGCAGTACTTC
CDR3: CASSPRQGSYEQYF

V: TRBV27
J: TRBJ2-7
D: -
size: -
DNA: TGTGCCAGCAGTTTAGGGGGGCACTACGAGCAGTACTTC
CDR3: CASSLGGHYEQYF